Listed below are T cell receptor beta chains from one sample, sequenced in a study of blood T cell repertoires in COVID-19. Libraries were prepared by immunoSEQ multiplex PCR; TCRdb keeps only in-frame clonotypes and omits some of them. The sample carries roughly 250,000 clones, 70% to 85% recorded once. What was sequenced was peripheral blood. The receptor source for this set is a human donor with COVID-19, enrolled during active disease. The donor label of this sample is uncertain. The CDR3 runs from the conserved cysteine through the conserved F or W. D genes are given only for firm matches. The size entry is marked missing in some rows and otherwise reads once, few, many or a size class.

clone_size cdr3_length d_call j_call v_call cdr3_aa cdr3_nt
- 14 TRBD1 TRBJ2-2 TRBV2 CASSVRTGTGELFF TGTGCCAGCAGCGTACGGACAGGGACCGGGGAGCTGTTTTTT
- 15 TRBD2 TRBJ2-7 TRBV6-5 CATSLPRTRGYEQYF TGTGCCACCTCCCTCCCGAGGACTAGAGGTTACGAGCAGTACTTC
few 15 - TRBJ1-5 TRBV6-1 CASSEDRFSNQPQHF TGTGCCAGCAGTGAAGACAGATTTAGCAATCAGCCCCAGCATTTT
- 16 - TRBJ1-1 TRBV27 CASSPGGVGDNTEAFF TGTGCCAGCAGCCCGGGTGGGGTCGGGGATAACACTGAAGCTTTCTTT
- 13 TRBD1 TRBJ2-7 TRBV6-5 CASSMDRTYEQYF TGTGCCAGCAGTATGGACAGGACCTACGAGCAGTACTTC
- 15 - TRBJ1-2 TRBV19 CASLDPGAANYGYTF TGTGCCAGTTTAGACCCGGGAGCCGCTAACTATGGCTACACCTTC
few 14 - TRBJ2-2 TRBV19 CASSSGTNTGELFF TGTGCCAGTAGTAGCGGGACTAACACCGGGGAGCTGTTTTTT
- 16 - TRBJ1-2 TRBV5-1 CASSLDGGTPNYGYTF TGCGCCAGCAGCTTGGACGGGGGAACCCCTAACTATGGCTACACCTTC
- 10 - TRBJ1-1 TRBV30 CAWGAYGAFF TGTGCCTGGGGCGCGTACGGAGCTTTCTTT
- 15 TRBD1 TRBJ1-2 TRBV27 CASSLSGQGAGGYTF TGTGCCAGCAGTCTTTCCGGACAGGGGGCAGGTGGCTACACCTTC
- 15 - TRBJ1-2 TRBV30 CAWLRDITSNYGYTF TGTGCCTGGTTAAGGGACATTACTTCTAACTATGGCTACACCTTC
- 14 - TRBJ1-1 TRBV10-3 CAASFRRENTEAFF TGTGCCGCAAGCTTCAGACGGGAGAACACTGAAGCTTTCTTT
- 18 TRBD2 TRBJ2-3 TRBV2 CATIGVAGEGAGTDTQYF TGTGCCACGATCGGAGTAGCGGGAGAGGGGGCGGGCACAGATACGCAGTATTTT
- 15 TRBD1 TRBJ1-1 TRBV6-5 CASSHPGQGLPEAFF TGTGCCAGCAGTCATCCGGGACAGGGTTTGCCTGAAGCTTTCTTT
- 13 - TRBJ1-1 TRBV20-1 CSASLQGNTEAFF TGCAGTGCTAGTCTTCAGGGGAACACTGAAGCTTTCTTT
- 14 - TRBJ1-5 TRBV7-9 CASSQQGTNQPQHF TGTGCCAGCAGTCAACAGGGAACCAATCAGCCCCAGCATTTT
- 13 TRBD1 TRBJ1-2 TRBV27 CASSSGQDYGYTF TGTGCCAGCAGTTCTGGACAGGACTATGGCTACACCTTC
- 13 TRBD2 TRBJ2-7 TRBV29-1 CSVGASGRGEQYF TGCAGCGTTGGCGCTAGCGGGAGAGGTGAGCAGTACTTC
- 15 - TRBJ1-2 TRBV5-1 CASSSNGEKGLGYTF TGCGCCAGCAGCAGCAACGGGGAGAAAGGGTTGGGCTACACCTTC
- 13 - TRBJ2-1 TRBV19 CASSMEGENEQFF TGTGCCAGTAGTATGGAGGGAGAAAATGAGCAGTTCTTC